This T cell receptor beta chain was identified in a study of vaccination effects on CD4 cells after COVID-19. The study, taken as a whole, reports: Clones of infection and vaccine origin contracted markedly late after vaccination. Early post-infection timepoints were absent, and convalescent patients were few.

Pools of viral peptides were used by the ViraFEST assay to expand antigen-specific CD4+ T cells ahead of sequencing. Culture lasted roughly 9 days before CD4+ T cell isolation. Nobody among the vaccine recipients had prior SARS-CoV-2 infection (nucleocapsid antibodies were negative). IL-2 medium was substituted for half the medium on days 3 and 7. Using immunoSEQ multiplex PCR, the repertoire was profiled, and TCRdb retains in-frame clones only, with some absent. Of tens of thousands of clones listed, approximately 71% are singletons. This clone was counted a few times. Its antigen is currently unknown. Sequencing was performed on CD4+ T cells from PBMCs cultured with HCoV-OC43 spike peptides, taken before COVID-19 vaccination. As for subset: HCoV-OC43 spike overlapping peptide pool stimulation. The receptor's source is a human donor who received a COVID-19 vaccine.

CDR3 amino acids: CATRARTDDRHGYTF. DNA for the CDR3: TGTGCCACTCGGGCTAGGACGGACGACCGCCATGGCTACACCTTC. The V gene is TRBV7-9, the J gene TRBJ1-2; D is undetermined. V gave up 10 bases and J gave up 6 bases, with 24 bases separating them. The CDR3 is 15 residues long. Germline V gene sequence: CDR1 SEHNR, CDR2 FQNEAQ (reference sequence).